These 7 T cell receptor beta chains originate from one sample sequenced in a study of blood T cell repertoires in COVID-19. Only in-frame clones appear in the TCRdb table, and some are missing; sequencing was by immunoSEQ multiplex PCR. The profile shows 190,000 or so clones, around four fifths of them singletons. Sample: peripheral blood. The receptors shown here come from a man between 60 and 70 years old with COVID-19, enrolled during active disease.

There are a few counts of this clone. CDR3 loop: CSVEGQGNYEQYF. Written as DNA, the CDR3 is TGCAGCGTTGAAGGACAGGGAAACTACGAGCAGTACTTC. This chain joins TRBV29-1 and TRBJ2-7, with TRBD1 identical over 7 bases. This CDR3 spans 13 amino acids. CDR1 and CDR2 (germline): SQVTM, ANQGSEA. Trimming took 1 base from V and 3 from J; bases not matched to a gene: 3.

This chain joins TRBV7-2 and TRBJ1-1, with D unclear. The CDR3 consists of 14 residues. With 3 bases removed from V and 1 base from J, the gap between germline ends came to 9 bases. Germline V gene lookup returns CDR1 SGHTA and CDR2 FQGNSA. Here the CDR3 reads CASSFGLGNTEAFF. CDR3 in DNA: TGTGCCAGCAGCTTCGGGTTGGGGAACACTGAAGCTTTCTTT.

This chain uses TRBV5-1 with TRBJ1-1; D gene ambiguous. Germline values: CDR1 SGHRS, CDR2 YFSETQ. The CDR3 is made up of 20 amino acids. Trimming stripped 0 bases from V and 0 bases from J, with 24 bases between. The DNA of the CDR3 is TGCGCCAGCAGCTTGGCCAAGGGAGCCCGAATCGCTAAAATGAACACTGAAGCTTTCTTT. Its protein is CASSLAKGARIAKMNTEAFF. Filled out from reference TRBV5-1 and TRBJ1-1, the complete variable domain reads KAGVTQTPRYLIKTRGQQVTLSCSPISGHRSVSWYQQTPGQGLQFLFEYFSETQRNKGNFPGRFSGRQFSNSRSEMNVSTLELGDSALYLCASSLAKGARIAKMNTEAFFGQGTRLTVV.

The chain employs TRBV27 and TRBJ2-7; D ambiguous. The germline V gene encodes CDR1 MNHEY and CDR2 SMNVEV (reference sequence). V lost 4 bases to trimming and J lost 4 bases, with 23 bases between them. This CDR3 is 17 amino acids long. CDR3 nucleotide sequence: TGTGCCAGCAGTTCCCTTGCTACACCACCCCTGAGGTACGAGCAGTACTTC. Its translation: CASSSLATPPLRYEQYF.

The chain couples TRBV7-2 to TRBJ1-3; 8 bases are a match to TRBD1. The trim removed 5 bases at V and 4 bases at J, leaving 7 bases unmatched. Germline V gene lookup returns CDR1 SGHTA and CDR2 FQGNSA. The CDR3 runs to 15 residues. The CDR3 here is CASSGRTGHGNTIYF. DNA for the CDR3: TGTGCCAGCAGCGGTAGGACAGGGCACGGAAACACCATATATTTT.

This clone was counted only a few times. This rearrangement joins TRBV7-9 to TRBJ1-2, with D possibly TRBD1 on 6 matching bases. CDR3 size: 14 residues. The germline V gene encodes CDR1 SEHNR and CDR2 FQNEAQ (reference sequence). V lost 5 bases and J lost 5, with 15 bases in between. The CDR3 DNA reads TGTGCCAGCAGCCCCCCCTCCAGGGGTTATGGCTACACCTTC. It specifies CASSPPSRGYGYTF.

This clone was recorded once. V is TRBV18 and J is TRBJ1-2; 9 bases are shared with TRBD1. The germline CDR1 and CDR2 sequences are KGHSH and LQKENI. CDR3 length: 14 residues. The V and J ends lost 3 bases and 5 bases, in that order; junction bases with no gene match: 4. The chain's CDR3 is CASSPGQGLYGYTF. The DNA for the CDR3 is TGTGCCAGCTCACCCGGACAGGGGCTTTATGGCTACACCTTC.